This TCR beta chain was identified during a study of CD8+ T cells in alopecia areata. Study-wide context: Donors of skin were C3H/HeJ mice aged about 6-13 months with spontaneous alopecia, and recipients were approximately 7-10-week-old female C3H/HeJ mice.

About this clone itself: Germline and genes: mouse. The read stops 4 residues short of the end of the CDR3; the missing end is completed from the germline J gene.

Scientists pooled cutaneous lymph node cells and sorted them on CD4, CD8alpha, NKG2D, NKG2ACE and other markers. Trimming removed 1 base from V and 0 bases from J; junction bases left unmatched: 3. The CDR3 contains 16 residues. Germline V CDR1 and CDR2: GKSSPN, SITVG. RNA extraction and reverse transcription yielded cDNA as sequencing template. Method: immunoSEQ multiplex PCR; TCRdb's copy keeps in-frame clones and lacks some. Reported are 20,000 or so clones, none seen only once; the ten largest carry roughly 31%. The V and J genes are TRBV31 and TRBJ2-7; TRBD2 agrees at 13 bases. The sequenced sample consisted of CD8+ T cells sorted from a lymph node. This TCR was recovered from a C3H/HeJ mouse with alopecia areata. The MHC haplotype recorded for the strain is H2-k. This chain's CDR3 is CAWSPWDWGGSYEQYF. The part of the CDR3 DNA that was read is TGTGCCTGGAGTCCCTGGGACTGGGGGGGCTCCTAT.